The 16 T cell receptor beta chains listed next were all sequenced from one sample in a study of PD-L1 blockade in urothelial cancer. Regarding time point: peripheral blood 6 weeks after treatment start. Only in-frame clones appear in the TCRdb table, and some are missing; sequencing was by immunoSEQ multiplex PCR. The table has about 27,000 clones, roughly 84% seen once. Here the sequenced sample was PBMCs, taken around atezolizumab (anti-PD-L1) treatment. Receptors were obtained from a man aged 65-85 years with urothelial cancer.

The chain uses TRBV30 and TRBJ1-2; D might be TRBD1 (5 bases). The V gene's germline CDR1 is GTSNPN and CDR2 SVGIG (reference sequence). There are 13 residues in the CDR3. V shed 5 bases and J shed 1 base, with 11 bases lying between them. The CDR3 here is CAWDSLLNYGYTF. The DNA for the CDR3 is TGTGCCTGGGACAGCCTCCTTAACTATGGCTACACCTTC.

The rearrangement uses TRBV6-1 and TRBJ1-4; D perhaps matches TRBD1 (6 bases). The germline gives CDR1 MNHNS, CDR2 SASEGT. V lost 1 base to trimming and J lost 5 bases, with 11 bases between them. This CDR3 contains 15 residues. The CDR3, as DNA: TGTGCCAGCAGTGAAGGGGGGCGCCGCAATGAAAAACTGTTTTTT. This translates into CASSEGGRRNEKLFF.

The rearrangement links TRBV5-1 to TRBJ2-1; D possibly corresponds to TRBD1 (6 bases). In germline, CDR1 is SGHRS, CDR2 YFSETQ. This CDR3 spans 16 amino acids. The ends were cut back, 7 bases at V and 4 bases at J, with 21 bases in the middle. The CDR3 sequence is CASHPKDSPIYNEQFF. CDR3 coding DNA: TGCGCCAGCCATCCAAAGGACAGCCCTATTTACAATGAGCAGTTCTTC.

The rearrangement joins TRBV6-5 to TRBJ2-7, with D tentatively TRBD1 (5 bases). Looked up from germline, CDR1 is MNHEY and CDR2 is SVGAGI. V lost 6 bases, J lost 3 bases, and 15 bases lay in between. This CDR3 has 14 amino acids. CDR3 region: CASRSQGFDYEQYF. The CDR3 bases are TGTGCCAGCAGATCCCAGGGTTTCGACTACGAGCAGTACTTC.

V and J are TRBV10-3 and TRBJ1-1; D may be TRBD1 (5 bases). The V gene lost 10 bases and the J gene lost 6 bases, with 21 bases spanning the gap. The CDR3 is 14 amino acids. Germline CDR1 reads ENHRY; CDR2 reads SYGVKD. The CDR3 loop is CASKDRTGDPEAFF. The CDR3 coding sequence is TGTGCCAGTAAAGATCGGACGGGGGACCCTGAAGCTTTCTTT.

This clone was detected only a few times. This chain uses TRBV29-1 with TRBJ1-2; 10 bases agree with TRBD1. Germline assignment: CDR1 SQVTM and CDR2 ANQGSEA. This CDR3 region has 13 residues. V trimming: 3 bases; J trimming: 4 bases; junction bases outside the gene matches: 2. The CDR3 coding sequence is TGCAGCGTTGAGGGACAGGGGCGCTATGGCTACACCTTC. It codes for CSVEGQGRYGYTF.

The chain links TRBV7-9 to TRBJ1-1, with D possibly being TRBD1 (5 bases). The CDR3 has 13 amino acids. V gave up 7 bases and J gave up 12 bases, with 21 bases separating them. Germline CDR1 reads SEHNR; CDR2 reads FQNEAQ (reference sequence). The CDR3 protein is CASTLSRQGATFF. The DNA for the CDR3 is TGTGCCAGCACCCTATCCCGCCAGGGCGCGACTTTCTTT.

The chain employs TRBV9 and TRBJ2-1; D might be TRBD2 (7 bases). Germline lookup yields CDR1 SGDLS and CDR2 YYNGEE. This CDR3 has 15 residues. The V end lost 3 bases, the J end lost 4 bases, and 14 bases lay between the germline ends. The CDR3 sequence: CASSAAGARYNEQFF. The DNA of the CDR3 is TGTGCCAGCAGCGCCGCGGGGGCTCGTTACAATGAGCAGTTCTTC.

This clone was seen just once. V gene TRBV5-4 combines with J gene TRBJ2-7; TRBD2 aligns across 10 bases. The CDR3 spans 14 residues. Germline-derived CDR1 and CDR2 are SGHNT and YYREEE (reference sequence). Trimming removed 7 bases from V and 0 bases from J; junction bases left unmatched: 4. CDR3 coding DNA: TGTGCCAGCGCCCCTAGCGGGAGCTCCTACGAGCAGTACTTC. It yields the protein CASAPSGSSYEQYF.

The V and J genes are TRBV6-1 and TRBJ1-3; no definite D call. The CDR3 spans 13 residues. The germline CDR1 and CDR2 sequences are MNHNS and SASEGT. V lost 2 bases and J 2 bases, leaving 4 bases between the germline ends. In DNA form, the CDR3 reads TGTGCCAGCAGTGAATCTGCTGGAAACACCATATATTTT. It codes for CASSESAGNTIYF.

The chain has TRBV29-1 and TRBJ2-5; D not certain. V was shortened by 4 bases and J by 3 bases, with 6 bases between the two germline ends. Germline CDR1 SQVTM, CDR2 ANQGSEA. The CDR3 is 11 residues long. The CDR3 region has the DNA TGCAGCGTTGGGGCAGAAGAGACCCAGTACTTC. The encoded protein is CSVGAEETQYF.

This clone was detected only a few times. The CDR3 here is CASSTLAGATDTQYF. The CDR3 DNA reads TGTGCCAGTAGTACACTAGCGGGAGCCACAGATACGCAGTATTTT. This chain uses TRBV19 with TRBJ2-3; TRBD2 aligns across 11 bases. This CDR3 contains 15 residues. The germline gives CDR1 LNHDA, CDR2 SQIVND (reference sequence). V lost 4 bases and J lost 2; bases outside the gene matches: 2.

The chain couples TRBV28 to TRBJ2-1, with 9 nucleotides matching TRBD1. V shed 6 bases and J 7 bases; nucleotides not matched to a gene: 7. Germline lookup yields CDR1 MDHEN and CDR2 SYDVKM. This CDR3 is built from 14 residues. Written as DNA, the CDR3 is TGTGCCAGCAGATGGACAGGGGTGTCGAATGAGCAGTTCTTC. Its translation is CASRWTGVSNEQFF.

This CDR3 reads CASSGGALSSYNEQFF. As DNA, the CDR3 is TGTGCCAGCAGCGGAGGGGCGTTAAGCTCCTACAATGAGCAGTTCTTC. J is TRBJ2-1 and V is TRBV5-4, with D possibly TRBD2 on 6 matching bases. The CDR3 has 16 amino acids. From germline, CDR1 is SGHNT and CDR2 YYREEE (reference sequence). V lost 4 bases to trimming and J lost 0 bases, with 14 bases between them.

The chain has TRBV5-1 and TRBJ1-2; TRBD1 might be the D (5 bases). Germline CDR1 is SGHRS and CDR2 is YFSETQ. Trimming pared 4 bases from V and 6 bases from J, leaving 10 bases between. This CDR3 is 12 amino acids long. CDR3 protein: CASSPGEDGYTF. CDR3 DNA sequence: TGCGCCAGCAGCCCGGGGGAGGATGGCTACACCTTC.

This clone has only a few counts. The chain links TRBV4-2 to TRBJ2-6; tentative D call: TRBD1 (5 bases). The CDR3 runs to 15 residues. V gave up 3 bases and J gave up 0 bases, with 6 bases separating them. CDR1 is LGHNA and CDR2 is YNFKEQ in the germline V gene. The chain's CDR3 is CASSHTGSGANVLTF. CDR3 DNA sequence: TGTGCCAGCAGCCATACAGGCTCTGGGGCCAACGTCCTGACTTTC.